The present T cell receptor beta chain was sequenced within a study of shared clonotypes between healthy human individuals. In the source study's methods: With immunoSEQ giving junction-only sequences and no quality scores, filtering differed. Assay used: immunoSEQ multiplex PCR; TCRdb lists only in-frame clones, some missing. V and J calls and clone size are as listed in that table; D and trimming were resolved from the DNA. The data hold 2 million to 2.5 million clones, with 90% to 95% observed a single time. The CDR3 is 17 amino acids. This rearrangement joins TRBV21-1 to TRBJ1-4. TRBV21-1 is flagged as a pseudogene. Sequenced material: naive CD4+ T cells from PBMCs. Documented subset: CD45RA+ positively selected. The receptor's source is a man aged 18 to 35 in good health. Some clones in this sample may be carry-over from other donors' samples. The DNA of the CDR3 is TGTGCCCTGCGCGCAGGGCATTCGGGGGCAACTAATGAAAAACTGTTTTTT. It codes for CALRAGHSGATNEKLFF.